The clone carrying this T cell receptor beta chain has just a few counts. This CDR3 comprises 14 residues. Germline assignment: CDR1 SGHTA and CDR2 FQGNSA. V gave up 5 bases and J gave up 4 bases, with 14 bases separating them. TCRdb independently ran MiXCR on the reads; one entry per CDR3 protein. The table has about 450,000 distinct CDR3 sequences, 30% to 40% seen once. The sample is drawn from a study of T cell repertoires in cytomegalovirus infection. The genes are TRBV7-2 and TRBJ1-1; maybe TRBD1 (6 bases). This clonotype originated in a human donor in good health (CMV status not recorded). Some clones in this sample may be carry-over from other donors' samples. What was sequenced was PBMCs. The CDR3 reads CASSTGRGSTEAFF. The CDR3 region has the DNA TGTGCCAGCAGCACGGGGAGGGGGTCCACTGAAGCTTTCTTT.